This record concerns one TCR beta chain sequence. As yet, its antigen is unknown. Libraries were prepared by immunoSEQ multiplex PCR; TCRdb keeps only in-frame clonotypes and omits some of them. There are some 95,000 clones in the sample; roughly 90% occur only once, and approximately 6% lies in the top ten. These data are taken from a study of identifying expanded T cells in peripheral blood. Study-wide findings and caveats: Over approximately two and four weeks, about 15 and 18 clones changed, versus around 1.2 between replicates.

The V end was cut by 2 bases, the J end by 4 bases, with 9 bases between. Germline loops: CDR1 MNHNY, CDR2 SVGAGI (reference sequence). CDR3 length: 14 residues. The TCR originated in a person between 18 and 75 years old in good health. Sequencing input: blood. The chain has TRBV6-6 and TRBJ1-3, with D uncertain. CDR3: CASSYALMGNTIYF. For the CDR3, the DNA is TGTGCCAGCAGTTACGCGCTGATGGGAAACACCATATATTTT.